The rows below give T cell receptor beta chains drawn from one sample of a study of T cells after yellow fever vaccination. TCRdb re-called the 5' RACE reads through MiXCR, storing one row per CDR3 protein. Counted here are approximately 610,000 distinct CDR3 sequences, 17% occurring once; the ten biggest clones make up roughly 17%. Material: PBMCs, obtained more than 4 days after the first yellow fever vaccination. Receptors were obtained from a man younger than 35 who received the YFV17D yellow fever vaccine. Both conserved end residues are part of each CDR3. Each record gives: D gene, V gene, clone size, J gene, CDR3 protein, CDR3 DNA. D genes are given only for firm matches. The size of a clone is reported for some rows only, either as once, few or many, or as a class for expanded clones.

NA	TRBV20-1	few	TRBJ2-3	CSASRAPSTDTQYF	TGCAGTGCTAGCCGGGCCCCTAGCACAGATACGCAGTATTTT
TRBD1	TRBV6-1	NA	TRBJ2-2	CASRPGGKAGELFF	TGTGCCAGCAGGCCAGGGGGAAAGGCCGGGGAGCTGTTTTTT
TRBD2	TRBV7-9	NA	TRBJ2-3	CASSTGTSKVNTQYF	TGTGCCAGCAGCACCGGGACTAGCAAAGTCAATACGCAGTATTTT
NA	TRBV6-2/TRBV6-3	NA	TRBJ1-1	CASSSNAPEAFF	TGTGCCAGCAGTTCCAATGCCCCTGAAGCTTTCTTT
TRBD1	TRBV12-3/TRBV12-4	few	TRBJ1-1	CASRVRGRTEAFF	TGTGCCAGCAGAGTCAGGGGGCGGACTGAAGCTTTCTTT
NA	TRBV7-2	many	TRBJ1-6	CASSNRVGDSPLHF	TGTGCCAGCAGTAACAGGGTTGGAGATTCACCCCTCCACTTT
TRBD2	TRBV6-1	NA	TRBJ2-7	CASTVAGTYEQYF	TGTGCCAGCACAGTAGCGGGGACATACGAGCAGTACTTC
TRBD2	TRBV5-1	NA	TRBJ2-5	CASSPHWTREETQYF	TGCGCCAGCAGCCCACACTGGACTAGGGAAGAGACCCAGTACTTC
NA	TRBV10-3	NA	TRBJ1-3	CAISESSASGNTIYF	TGTGCCATCAGTGAGTCGTCCGCCTCTGGAAACACCATATATTTT
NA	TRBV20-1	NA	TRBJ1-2	CSAPKAPLNYGYTF	TGCAGTGCCCCCAAGGCCCCTCTAAACTATGGCTACACCTTC
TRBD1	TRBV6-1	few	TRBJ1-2	CASMHGQGARGYTF	TGTGCCAGCATGCATGGACAGGGGGCGCGTGGCTACACCTTC
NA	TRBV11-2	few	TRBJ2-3	CASSHFGDLRGGTDTQYF	TGTGCCAGCAGCCACTTCGGGGATCTGCGTGGAGGCACAGATACGCAGTATTTT
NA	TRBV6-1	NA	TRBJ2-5	CASSEIGDLGETQYF	TGTGCCAGCAGTGAAATTGGGGACCTCGGAGAGACCCAGTACTTC
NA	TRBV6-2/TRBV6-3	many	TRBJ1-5	CASSYDQVVDQPQHF	TGTGCCAGCAGTTACGATCAGGTGGTAGATCAGCCCCAGCATTTT
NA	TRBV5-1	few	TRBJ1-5	CASSLAWGLIFNQPQHF	TGCGCCAGCAGCTTGGCCTGGGGGCTAATCTTCAATCAGCCCCAGCATTTT
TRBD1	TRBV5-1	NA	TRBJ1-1	CASSEGGSTEAFF	TGCGCCAGCAGCGAAGGGGGCAGCACTGAAGCTTTCTTT
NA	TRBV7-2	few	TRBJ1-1	CASSLILRWNTEAFF	TGTGCCAGCAGCTTAATTCTAAGGTGGAACACTGAAGCTTTCTTT
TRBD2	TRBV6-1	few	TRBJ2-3	CASSPYGTNFIRTDTQYF	TGTGCCAGCAGTCCCTACGGGACTAACTTTATCCGCACAGATACGCAGTATTTT
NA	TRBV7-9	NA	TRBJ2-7	CASSPVFRWKSSYEQYF	TGTGCCAGCAGCCCCGTTTTCCGTTGGAAGAGCTCCTACGAGCAGTACTTC
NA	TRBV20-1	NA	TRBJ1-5	CSARTGGRYQPQHF	TGCAGTGCTAGAACCGGGGGCAGATATCAGCCCCAGCATTTT
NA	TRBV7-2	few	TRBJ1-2	CASSSGGSGYTF	TGTGCCAGCAGCAGTGGGGGGTCTGGCTACACCTTC
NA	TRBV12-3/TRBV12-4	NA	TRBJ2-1	CASSKGHPGSEQFF	TGTGCCAGCAGTAAGGGACACCCGGGCAGTGAGCAGTTCTTC
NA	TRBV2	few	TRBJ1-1	CASRNTGSTEAFF	TGTGCCAGCAGGAATACAGGGAGCACTGAAGCTTTCTTT
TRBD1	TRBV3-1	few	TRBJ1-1	CASSPGQAIEAFF	TGTGCCAGCAGCCCGGGACAGGCCATTGAAGCTTTCTTT
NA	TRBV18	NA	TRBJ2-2	CASSLPGLVTGELFF	TGTGCCAGCTCACTTCCGGGACTCGTGACCGGGGAGCTGTTTTTT
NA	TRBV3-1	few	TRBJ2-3	CASSQTAGATDTQYF	TGTGCCAGCAGCCAAACGGCGGGGGCCACAGATACGCAGTATTTT
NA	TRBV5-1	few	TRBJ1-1	CASSLWGLNTEAFF	TGCGCCAGCAGCTTGTGGGGACTGAACACTGAAGCTTTCTTT
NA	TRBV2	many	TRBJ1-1	CASSGAYQNTEAFF	TGTGCCAGCAGTGGGGCATATCAGAACACTGAAGCTTTCTTT
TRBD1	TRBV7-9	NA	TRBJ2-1	CASSFSTGINEQFF	TGTGCCAGCAGCTTTTCGACAGGGATAAATGAGCAGTTCTTC
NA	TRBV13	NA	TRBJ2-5	CASSSRSLIETQYF	TGTGCCAGCAGCTCACGGTCGCTGATAGAGACCCAGTACTTC
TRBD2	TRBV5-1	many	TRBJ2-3	CASSSMTSADTQYF	TGCGCCAGCAGCTCGATGACTAGCGCAGATACGCAGTATTTT
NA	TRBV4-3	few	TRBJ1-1	CASSPGGVGTEAFF	TGCGCCAGCAGCCCCGGTGGAGTGGGGACTGAAGCTTTCTTT
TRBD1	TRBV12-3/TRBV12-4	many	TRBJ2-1	CASSVQGAAYNEQFF	TGTGCCAGCAGTGTTCAGGGGGCGGCCTACAATGAGCAGTTCTTC
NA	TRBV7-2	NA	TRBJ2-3	CASRSRSTDTQYF	TGTGCCAGCCGCAGCAGGAGCACAGATACGCAGTATTTT
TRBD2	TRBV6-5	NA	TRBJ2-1	CASSYLLAGGGEQFF	TGTGCCAGCAGTTACTTACTAGCGGGGGGGGGTGAGCAGTTCTTC
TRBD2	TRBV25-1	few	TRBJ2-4	CASSEPSGLRVQYF	TGTGCCAGCAGTGAACCTAGCGGGCTCCGGGTTCAGTACTTC
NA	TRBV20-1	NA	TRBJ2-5	CSAETLITGETQYF	TGCAGTGCCGAGACCCTCATAACGGGAGAGACCCAGTACTTC
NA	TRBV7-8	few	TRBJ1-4	CATKPGPTNEKLFF	TGTGCCACGAAACCGGGTCCAACTAATGAAAAACTGTTTTTT